These 17 T cell receptor beta chains share one sample of origin, sequenced in a study of blood T cell repertoires in COVID-19 (dated by TCRdb to 2020 to 2022). The receptor library was made with the immunoSEQ multiplex PCR assay. TCRdb's version of the immuneACCESS table is confined to in-frame rearrangements and falls short of the full clone set. An unresolved V gene accounts for under half of the shortfall where checked; the remainder is of unknown origin. The sample table shows approximately 200,000 clones, and nearly 90% are seen once. 11% of the sample belongs to the ten largest clones. The specimen sequenced was PBMCs or T cells enriched from blood (not recorded which). The receptors here all came from a man aged 30 to 45 who had recovered from COVID-19.

This sequence joins TRBV10-1 and TRBJ1-3; D not resolved. Germline-derived CDR1 and CDR2 are WNHNN and SYGVQD (reference sequence). There are 14 residues in the CDR3. V gave up 6 bases and J gave up 0 bases, with 9 bases separating them. The CDR3 region is CASSDLSSGNTIYF. As DNA, the CDR3 is TGCGCCAGCAGCGATCTTAGCTCTGGAAACACCATATATTTT.

The chain links TRBV19 to TRBJ2-1, with 12 bases fitting TRBD2. CDR3 length equals 15 residues. CDR1 and CDR2 from the germline V gene are LNHDA and SQIVND (reference sequence). Losses at the gene ends were 7 bases for V and 7 bases for J; bases not matched to a gene: 8. The CDR3: CASTLLAGGRNEQFF. CDR3 DNA: TGTGCCAGTACCTTACTAGCGGGAGGCAGAAATGAGCAGTTCTTC.

The gene calls are TRBV28 and TRBJ2-2; D possibly corresponds to TRBD2 (6 bases). The CDR3 covers 15 residues. In germline, CDR1 is MDHEN, CDR2 SYDVKM. V lost 3 bases, J lost 0 bases, and 8 bases lay in between. DNA of the CDR3: TGTGCCAGCAGTTTCCCGGGGGCGAACACCGGGGAGCTGTTTTTT. Its translation: CASSFPGANTGELFF.

The rearrangement uses TRBV4-2 and TRBJ2-1; D gene uncertain. CDR1 is LGHNA, CDR2 YNFKEQ, per germline. Trimming removed 0 bases from V and 10 bases from J, with 10 bases in between. This CDR3 region has 13 residues. CDR3 sequence (DNA): TGTGCCAGCAGCCAAGATGCCCAGTTAGAGCAGTTCTTC. This gives the protein CASSQDAQLEQFF.

The chain combines TRBV15 with TRBJ2-6, with a weak D call TRBD1 (5 bases). The V gene's germline CDR1 is LNHNV and CDR2 YYDKDF (reference sequence). This CDR3 is 15 amino acids long. Trimming took off 0 bases at V and 2 bases at J, with 5 bases between the two ends. The CDR3 sequence: CATSRDRAGANVLTF. The CDR3 nucleotides read TGTGCCACCAGCAGAGACAGGGCTGGGGCCAACGTCCTGACTTTC.

This clone was observed a few times. The genes are TRBV19 and TRBJ1-4; the D gene is possibly TRBD1 (5 bases). This CDR3 comprises 12 residues. V gave up 5 bases and J gave up 16 bases, with 17 bases separating them. CDR1 LNHDA and CDR2 SQIVND come from the germline V gene (reference sequence). The CDR3 spells CASSGAWGSWFF. The CDR3 DNA sequence: TGTGCCAGTAGTGGGGCGTGGGGTAGTTGGTTTTTT.

The rearrangement links TRBV4-2 to TRBJ1-4; TRBD1 matches 9 bases. CDR3 length: 16 amino acids. Germline V gene sequence: CDR1 LGHNA, CDR2 YNFKEQ. V gave up 4 bases and J gave up 8 bases; unmatched junction bases: 11. The CDR3 reads CASSLRRGTGMEKLFF. For the CDR3, the DNA is TGTGCCAGCAGCCTAAGGAGGGGGACAGGGATGGAAAAACTGTTTTTT.

This chain connects TRBV10-3 to TRBJ2-1, with 10 bases fitting TRBD1. J gave up 6 bases and V 11 bases, and 10 bases lay outside the gene matches. Germline CDR1 is ENHRY and CDR2 is SYGVKD. The CDR3 totals 14 residues. CDR3 sequence (DNA): TGTGCCGTCCGCTCCGGGACAGGGGCCAATGAGCAGTTCTTC. This codes for CAVRSGTGANEQFF.

This clone was seen only a few times. The chain links TRBV5-5 to TRBJ2-7, with D perhaps TRBD1 (5 bases). Trimming took 4 bases from V and 3 from J, leaving 20 bases between them. Germline-derived CDR1 and CDR2 are SGHKS and YYEKEE (reference sequence). This CDR3 has 16 residues. In nucleotides, the CDR3 is TGTGCCAGCAGCCCTCAGGGTCAAGCACAACTCTACGAGCAGTACTTC. Translated: CASSPQGQAQLYEQYF.

The chain recombines TRBV13 with TRBJ1-2; tentatively, D is TRBD1 (5 bases). Germline assignment: CDR1 PRHDT and CDR2 FYEKMQ (reference sequence). Trimming took 4 bases from V and 2 from J, leaving 23 bases between them. The CDR3 length is 18 residues. CDR3 loop: CASSSSITLDRQNYGYTF. The CDR3, as DNA: TGTGCCAGCAGCTCCTCCATTACCCTCGACAGACAAAACTATGGCTACACCTTC.

The J gene is TRBJ2-2, the V gene TRBV19; 9 nucleotides align to TRBD2. The V and J ends lost 4 bases and 6 bases, in that order; junction bases with no gene match: 6. The germline V gene has CDR1 LNHDA and CDR2 SQIVND (reference sequence). The CDR3 length is 15 residues. CDR3 protein: CASSTPGLAPGELFF. The CDR3 DNA reads as TGTGCCAGTAGTACTCCGGGACTAGCTCCCGGGGAGCTGTTTTTT.

This chain uses TRBV6-5 with TRBJ2-2; 7 nucleotides match TRBD1. The CDR3 has 14 residues. Germline CDR1 MNHEY, CDR2 SVGAGI. Trimming at V came to 5 bases and at J to 3 bases, leaving 3 bases not matched to a gene. CDR3 amino acids: CASSKQGYTGELFF. The CDR3 bases are TGTGCCAGCAGTAAACAGGGGTACACCGGGGAGCTGTTTTTT.

The J gene is TRBJ1-2, the V gene TRBV5-1; 8 bases match TRBD1. The V gene end was trimmed by 4 bases and the J gene end by 7 bases; junction bases not matched to a gene: 3. Germline-derived CDR1 and CDR2 are SGHRS and YFSETQ. The CDR3 is 12 amino acids. This chain's CDR3 is CASSTGQGGYTF. The CDR3 coding sequence is TGCGCCAGCAGCACCGGACAGGGTGGCTACACCTTC.

In this sample, this clone turned up a few times. The rearrangement uses TRBV7-3 and TRBJ1-4; D ambiguous. Germline CDR1 SGHTA, CDR2 FQGTGA. The CDR3 spans 15 residues. V lost 4 bases to trimming and J lost 2 bases, with 11 bases between them. The CDR3 bases are TGTGCCAGCAGCTCCGGGGTTTTCACTAATGAAAAACTGTTTTTT. This translates into CASSSGVFTNEKLFF.

The chain joins TRBV3-1 (or the pseudogene TRBV3-2) to TRBJ2-7, with 7 bases matching TRBD2. CDR1 LGHDT and CDR2 YNNKEL come from the germline V gene (reference sequence). The CDR3 has 17 residues. V shed 3 bases and J 2 bases; nucleotides not matched to a gene: 13. Here the CDR3 reads CASSHDYRSSGPYEQYF. Here the CDR3 DNA reads TGTGCCAGCAGCCATGATTATCGGTCTAGCGGCCCCTACGAGCAGTACTTC.

V is TRBV14 and J is TRBJ2-2, with a weak D call TRBD1 (6 bases). The CDR3 sequence is 14 residues long. V was trimmed by 4 bases and J by 1 base, leaving 7 bases between them. Germline V gene sequence: CDR1 SGHDN, CDR2 FVKESK. CDR3 nucleotides: TGTGCCAGCAGCCGCAGGGGGAACACCGGGGAGCTGTTTTTT. This gives the protein CASSRRGNTGELFF.

The CDR3 sequence: CASSLGQSYEQFF. The CDR3 DNA follows: TGTGCCAGCAGTTTGGGGCAGAGCTATGAGCAGTTCTTC. The J gene is TRBJ2-1, the V gene TRBV12-3 or TRBV12-4; perhaps TRBD1 as D (5 bases). V dropped 3 bases and J dropped 8 bases, with 11 bases sitting between them. The CDR3 runs to 13 residues.